Below, 32 T cell receptor beta chains from the same sample are listed, as sequenced in a study of Ad26.COV2.S vaccination and SARS-CoV-2 variants. Assay: immunoSEQ multiplex PCR; the TCRdb copy retains only in-frame clones and omits some. Of some 420,000 clones detected, approximately 88% appear once; the ten largest clones hold 3.6%. Described treatment: around 19 received Ad26.COV2.S at low or high dose, single or two shots; about 5 received placebo; per-sample allocation not given. Each sample was drawn 63 days after the first injection (of vaccine or placebo). Material: peripheral blood, obtained in a trial of Ad26.COV2.S vaccine versus placebo. These receptors all stem from a person aged 18 to 65 who received the Ad26.COV2.S COVID-19 vaccine or a placebo.

The gene calls are TRBV6-5 and TRBJ2-7; D assignment may be TRBD1 or TRBD2 (6 bases each). The germline gives CDR1 MNHEY, CDR2 SVGAGI. The V and J ends lost 2 bases and 2 bases respectively, with 10 bases between them. The CDR3 length is 14 residues. In nucleotides, the CDR3 is TGTGCCAGCAGTTACGCGGGACAAACCTACGAGCAGTACTTC. It codes for CASSYAGQTYEQYF.

This chain connects TRBV10-3 to TRBJ2-3; D unclear. V was pared by 4 bases and J by 2 bases, with 10 bases between. Germline loops: CDR1 ENHRY, CDR2 SYGVKD. The CDR3 is 14 residues long. The CDR3 here is CAISVLGFTDTQYF. The DNA for the CDR3 is TGTGCCATCAGTGTTCTGGGGTTCACAGATACGCAGTATTTT.

The rearrangement uses TRBV5-4 and TRBJ1-2, with TRBD1 identical over 8 bases. This CDR3 has 14 residues. Losses at the gene ends were 3 bases for V and 4 bases for J; bases not matched to a gene: 5. The V gene's germline CDR1 is SGHNT and CDR2 YYREEE (reference sequence). Here the CDR3 DNA reads TGTGCCAGCAGCTCCGGACAGGGCTTCTATGGCTACACCTTC. Encoded protein: CASSSGQGFYGYTF.

This clone was found once. The chain employs TRBV7-6 and TRBJ2-7; TRBD1 matches 9 bases. The trim removed 6 bases at V and 2 bases at J, leaving 8 bases unmatched. CDR3 length: 15 residues. Looked up from germline, CDR1 is SGHVS and CDR2 is FNYEAQ. CDR3: CASSSPGQGPYEQYF. In DNA, the CDR3 is TGTGCCAGCAGTTCGCCTGGACAGGGGCCCTACGAGCAGTACTTC.

The chain is built from TRBV24-1 and TRBJ2-7; 7 bases are shared with TRBD2. The CDR3 runs to 14 residues. The V and J ends lost 3 bases and 4 bases, in that order; junction bases with no gene match: 5. Germline V gives CDR1 KGHDR, CDR2 SFDVKD. The CDR3 is CATSDPNGGYEQYF. CDR3 in DNA: TGTGCCACCAGTGATCCTAACGGGGGGTACGAGCAGTACTTC.

This rearrangement joins TRBV30 to TRBJ2-7; D might be TRBD2 (6 bases). The CDR3 totals 13 residues. The germline V gene encodes CDR1 GTSNPN and CDR2 SVGIG (reference sequence). Trimming stripped 2 bases from V and 2 bases from J, with 10 bases between. This CDR3 reads CAWSPGGAYEQYF. The CDR3 DNA is TGTGCCTGGAGTCCCGGCGGGGCCTACGAGCAGTACTTC.

V is TRBV27 and J is TRBJ2-3; 8 nucleotides line up with TRBD2. V lost 8 bases and J lost 7; bases outside the gene matches: 8. The V gene's germline CDR1 is MNHEY and CDR2 SMNVEV (reference sequence). This CDR3 has 13 amino acids. The CDR3 spells CASGGLGYNTQYF. The CDR3 DNA sequence: TGTGCCAGCGGGGGACTAGGGTACAATACGCAGTATTTT.

The chain couples TRBV7-9 to TRBJ2-2; 8 bases align to TRBD1. The trim removed 5 bases at V and 4 bases at J, leaving 9 bases unmatched. This CDR3 region has 16 residues. Germline CDR1 and CDR2: SEHNR and FQNEAQ (reference sequence). The CDR3 spells CASSTTGTGSTGELFF. As DNA, the CDR3 is TGTGCCAGCAGCACGACCGGGACAGGAAGCACCGGGGAGCTGTTTTTT.

The V gene is TRBV5-6, the J gene TRBJ2-5; the D call may be TRBD1 or TRBD2 (5 bases each). Germline CDR1 is SGHDT and CDR2 is YYEEEE. CDR3 length: 18 amino acids. Trimming stripped 0 bases from V and 2 bases from J, with 20 bases between. The CDR3 loop is CASSLVVGVGVEQETQYF. CDR3 nucleotides: TGTGCCAGCAGCTTGGTGGTGGGGGTCGGAGTTGAGCAAGAGACCCAGTACTTC.

The V gene is TRBV7-9, the J gene TRBJ2-5; 9 bases align to TRBD1. J lost 5 bases, V lost 3 bases, and 16 bases had no gene match. CDR3 length: 18 residues. Per germline, CDR1 SEHNR and CDR2 FQNEAQ (reference sequence). In DNA form, the CDR3 reads TGTGCCAGCAGCTTGACCCCGGGACAGGGATTTCGAGGGGAGACCCAGTACTTC. This gives the protein CASSLTPGQGFRGETQYF.

The table lists this clone with a few counts. The sample has other DNA sequences that encode this CDR3 too. The chain combines TRBV15 with TRBJ2-7; 7 bases are a match to TRBD2. Germline V lookup: CDR1 LNHNV, CDR2 YYDKDF (reference sequence). V gave up 3 bases and J gave up 0 bases; unmatched junction bases: 2. CDR3 length equals 14 residues. CDR3 DNA sequence: TGTGCCACCAGCAGGGGGGGGGACTCCTACGAGCAGTACTTC. The encoded protein is CATSRGGDSYEQYF.

The chain combines TRBV6-6 with TRBJ2-1; 9 bases are shared with TRBD2. V was clipped by 10 bases and J by 4 bases; unmatched bases: 8. The CDR3 has 14 amino acids. Looked up from germline, CDR1 is MNHNY and CDR2 is SVGAGI (reference sequence). CDR3 nucleotide sequence: TGTGCCACCCGACTGACTAGCGGATACAATGAGCAGTTCTTC. As protein: CATRLTSGYNEQFF.

This clone was counted a single time. V usage is TRBV12-3 or TRBV12-4 and J usage is TRBJ2-3; the D is unclear. Deletions cut 4 bases from V and 8 bases from J, with 10 bases between. This CDR3 is 12 amino acids long. CDR3 in amino acids: CASSSEKGTQYF. CDR3 nucleotides: TGTGCCAGCAGTTCCGAGAAAGGTACGCAGTATTTT.

The V and J genes are TRBV9 and TRBJ2-7; D is uncertain. The CDR3 spans 13 residues. With 0 bases removed from V and 5 bases from J, the gap between germline ends came to 9 bases. The V gene's germline CDR1 is SGDLS and CDR2 YYNGEE. In nucleotides, the CDR3 is TGTGCCAGCAGCGTAGGCGCCGAGAACGAGCAGTACTTC. Translated, it gives CASSVGAENEQYF.

The chain couples TRBV14 to TRBJ2-3, with 9 bases that match TRBD2. CDR3 length: 16 residues. The V and J ends lost 3 bases and 5 bases, in that order; junction bases with no gene match: 9. CDR1 and CDR2 from the germline V gene are SGHDN and FVKESK. The CDR3 spells CASSHPASGVGDTQYF. Written as DNA, the CDR3 is TGTGCCAGCAGCCACCCCGCTAGCGGGGTGGGAGATACGCAGTATTTT.

CDR3: CASSQGLGTQYF. Here the CDR3 DNA reads TGCGCCAGCAGCCAAGGGCTCGGGACCCAGTACTTC. The chain combines TRBV4-3 with TRBJ2-5; D is unclear. The CDR3 totals 12 residues. CDR1 is LGHNA and CDR2 is YSLEER in the germline V gene. The germline V and J ends were trimmed by 1 base and 7 bases, with 7 bases remaining between them.

The CDR3 region has the DNA TGTGCCAGCATGTTTGGGACGAGGGCTTTGAACACTGAAGCTTTCTTT. As protein: CASMFGTRALNTEAFF. The gene calls are TRBV7-9 and TRBJ1-1, with D perhaps matching TRBD1 (5 bases). CDR3 size: 16 residues. The germline V gene encodes CDR1 SEHNR and CDR2 FQNEAQ (reference sequence). The V and J ends lost 7 bases and 0 bases respectively, with 18 bases between them.

The chain carries TRBV24-1 and TRBJ2-3; D unclear. From germline, CDR1 is KGHDR and CDR2 SFDVKD. The CDR3 is 15 amino acids. V lost 4 bases and J lost 2, with 12 bases in between. This CDR3 is CATSDRGPPTDTQYF. The CDR3 region has the DNA TGTGCCACCAGTGACCGAGGACCCCCCACAGATACGCAGTATTTT.

The chain links TRBV7-9 to TRBJ2-5; no clear D. Germline CDR1 SEHNR, CDR2 FQNEAQ (reference sequence). V lost 10 bases and J lost 9, with 15 bases in between. The CDR3 is made up of 11 amino acids. The CDR3 loop is CATWQESSQYF. As DNA, the CDR3 is TGTGCCACCTGGCAGGAGTCGTCCCAGTACTTC.

The V call is TRBV6-6, the J call TRBJ1-4; TRBD1 agrees at 7 bases. CDR3 length: 17 residues. The junction had 11 bases not matched to a gene; V was cut back by 5 bases and J by 2 bases. Looked up from germline, CDR1 is MNHNY and CDR2 is SVGAGI (reference sequence). CDR3 region: CASSPTGARATNEKLFF. The DNA for the CDR3 is TGTGCCAGCAGTCCCACAGGGGCTCGCGCGACTAATGAAAAACTGTTTTTT.

The rearrangement uses TRBV28 and TRBJ1-6, with TRBD1 matching 10 bases. V lost 6 bases and J lost 13; bases outside the gene matches: 9. CDR3 size: 14 residues. Germline CDR1 is MDHEN and CDR2 is SYDVKM. The CDR3 DNA sequence: TGTGCCAGCAGACAACAGGGGACAGGGGATCCCCTCCACTTT. Protein: CASRQQGTGDPLHF.

The CDR3 loop reads CASAALNNSPLHF. The CDR3 DNA reads as TGTGCCTCAGCAGCCTTAAACAATTCACCCCTCCACTTT. This sequence joins TRBV6-5 and TRBJ1-6; D uncertain. Germline CDR1 MNHEY, CDR2 SVGAGI. Trimming removed 11 bases from V and 7 bases from J, with 15 bases in between. CDR3 length: 13 amino acids.

V and J are TRBV4-2 and TRBJ2-4; D possibly uses TRBD1 or TRBD2 (5 bases each). The V gene lost 2 bases and the J gene lost 0 bases, with 14 bases spanning the gap. The CDR3 covers 17 residues. Germline assignment: CDR1 LGHNA and CDR2 YNFKEQ. CDR3 DNA sequence: TGTGCCAGCAGCCAAACGGCTGGGGGAATAGCCAAAAACATTCAGTACTTC. Translating it yields CASSQTAGGIAKNIQYF.

This chain links TRBV5-5 with TRBJ2-5, with 7 bases lining up with TRBD1. Trimming took 1 base from V and 0 from J; bases not matched to a gene: 3. The germline gives CDR1 SGHKS, CDR2 YYEKEE (reference sequence). The CDR3 covers 15 residues. The CDR3: CASSLTGAYQETQYF. In nucleotides, the CDR3 is TGTGCCAGCAGCTTGACAGGGGCTTACCAAGAGACCCAGTACTTC.

This chain links TRBV19 with TRBJ2-5, with D possibly being TRBD1 (5 bases). Trimming pared 2 bases from V and 2 bases from J, leaving 15 bases between. Germline V CDR1 and CDR2: LNHDA, SQIVND (reference sequence). This CDR3 spans 16 amino acids. The CDR3: CASSIRREPSQETQYF. In DNA form, the CDR3 reads TGTGCCAGTAGTATACGCAGGGAACCCAGTCAAGAGACCCAGTACTTC.

V is TRBV19 and J is TRBJ2-7, with TRBD1 identical over 7 bases. V lost 7 bases and J lost 3; bases outside the gene matches: 15. The CDR3 has 16 amino acids. CDR1 and CDR2 (germline): LNHDA, SQIVND (reference sequence). CDR3 region: CASTPRGPDPFYEQYF. The CDR3 DNA reads TGTGCCAGTACCCCTAGGGGGCCCGATCCTTTCTACGAGCAGTACTTC.

The chain carries TRBV11-2 and TRBJ2-2; 7 nucleotides align to TRBD2. J was trimmed by 3 bases and V by 0 bases; bases with no gene match: 4. The CDR3 contains 16 residues. From germline, CDR1 is SGHAT and CDR2 FQNNGV. The CDR3 region has the DNA TGTGCCAGCAGCTTAGATCGTCTAGCGGACACCGGGGAGCTGTTTTTT. Its translation is CASSLDRLADTGELFF.

The CDR3: CASSYTKGTEAFF. CDR3 sequence (DNA): TGTGCCAGCAGTTACACCAAGGGTACTGAAGCTTTCTTT. J is TRBJ1-1 and V is TRBV6-2 or TRBV6-3, with D unclear. The V gene's germline CDR1 is MNHEY and CDR2 SVGEGT. Trimming took off 2 bases at V and 5 bases at J, with 9 bases between the two ends. The CDR3 contains 13 residues.

The V gene is TRBV10-1, the J gene TRBJ2-7; D possibly corresponds to TRBD1 (6 bases). The V and J ends lost 9 bases and 2 bases respectively, with 23 bases between them. The CDR3 consists of 16 residues. Germline assignment: CDR1 WNHNN and CDR2 SYGVQD (reference sequence). The CDR3 loop is CARERDTQAQAYEQYF. DNA of the CDR3: TGCGCCAGAGAACGGGACACCCAAGCGCAGGCCTACGAGCAGTACTTC.

The chain has TRBV9 and TRBJ2-3, with TRBD2 identical over 11 bases. Germline lookup yields CDR1 SGDLS and CDR2 YYNGEE. The CDR3 runs 18 residues. After removal of 1 base from V and 0 bases from J, the junction contained 7 bases not matched to a gene. The CDR3 DNA follows: TGTGCCAGCAGCGTAAGATTAGCGGGGGGGCCTAGCACAGATACGCAGTATTTT. Protein sequence: CASSVRLAGGPSTDTQYF.

This clone was counted once. The chain has TRBV12-3 or TRBV12-4 and TRBJ2-1; D remains unclear. V was shortened by 5 bases and J by 4 bases, with 9 bases between the two germline ends. The CDR3 is made up of 13 amino acids. The CDR3 sequence: CASSHLEYNEQFF. The CDR3 nucleotides read TGTGCCAGCAGTCACCTAGAATACAATGAGCAGTTCTTC.

The chain is built from TRBV5-4 and TRBJ2-3; a possible D gene is TRBD1 (6 bases). Trimming removed 5 bases from V and 4 bases from J, with 20 bases in between. CDR1 is SGHNT and CDR2 is YYREEE in the germline V gene (reference sequence). This CDR3 has 16 amino acids. DNA for the CDR3: TGTGCCAGCAGTTCAGGGAACAGGGTCGTCGCAGATACGCAGTATTTT. Amino acids: CASSSGNRVVADTQYF.